These 18 T cell receptor beta chains were all obtained from the same sample, sequenced in a study of T-cell memory formation after mild COVID-19. One entry per CDR3 protein, called by TCRdb with MiXCR from the 5' RACE reads. The sample has 45,000 or so distinct CDR3 sequences; 6% to 7% are singletons. Material: PBMCs or a T cell subset sorted from them (not recorded which). The source is an adult who had mild COVID-19 (a few samples of this study predate the infection). Cell type and time point are not known.

This chain uses TRBV29-1 with TRBJ2-1, with 7 bases identical to TRBD1. This CDR3 contains 17 residues. V shed 5 bases and J 1 base; nucleotides not matched to a gene: 14. The germline CDR1 and CDR2 sequences are SQVTM and ANQGSEA. CDR3 DNA: TGCAGCGTTACCGACAGGGTCGATATGATATCCTACAATGAGCAGTTCTTC. It yields the protein CSVTDRVDMISYNEQFF.

This chain links TRBV4-2 with TRBJ2-1, with D possibly being TRBD2 (5 bases). Germline V gene lookup returns CDR1 LGHNA and CDR2 YNFKEQ. V was cut by 4 bases and J by 0 bases, with 13 bases left in between. CDR3 length equals 16 residues. For the CDR3, the DNA is TGTGCCAGCAGCCGTACCACGGGGAGCTCCTACAATGAGCAGTTCTTC. It is translated as CASSRTTGSSYNEQFF.

This clonotype was counted only a few times. The rearrangement links TRBV5-1 to TRBJ1-1, with unresolved D. Germline CDR1 reads SGHRS; CDR2 reads YFSETQ. Trimming pared 4 bases from V and 2 bases from J, leaving 18 bases between. The CDR3 extends over 16 amino acids. The CDR3 DNA is TGCGCCAGCAGCCCCACCACTCCCGGGGAAAACACTGAAGCTTTCTTT. This gives the protein CASSPTTPGENTEAFF. Filled out from reference TRBV5-1 and TRBJ1-1, the complete variable domain reads KAGVTQTPRYLIKTRGQQVTLSCSPISGHRSVSWYQQTPGQGLQFLFEYFSETQRNKGNFPGRFSGRQFSNSRSEMNVSTLELGDSALYLCASSPTTPGENTEAFFGQGTRLTVV.

This clonotype has a count of ten or more. The CDR3 is CSVKRGSNQPQHF. The CDR3 DNA reads as TGCAGCGTTAAGCGGGGTAGCAATCAGCCCCAGCATTTT. The chain employs TRBV29-1 and TRBJ1-5; D unclear. The CDR3 spans 13 residues. V lost 5 bases to trimming and J lost 0 bases, with 8 bases between them. Germline CDR1 SQVTM, CDR2 ANQGSEA.

The sample holds a few counts of this clonotype. This rearrangement joins TRBV5-1 to TRBJ2-3, with 9 nucleotides matching TRBD1. Germline CDR1 reads SGHRS; CDR2 reads YFSETQ. V shed 2 bases, J shed 3 bases, and the junction held 4 bases outside the gene matches. This CDR3 is built from 15 residues. The CDR3 here is CASSFRQGETDTQYF. Written as DNA, the CDR3 is TGCGCCAGCAGCTTTCGACAGGGGGAAACAGATACGCAGTATTTT.

V gene TRBV5-1 combines with J gene TRBJ2-2, with D maybe TRBD2 (6 bases). The CDR3 runs to 15 residues. The V end was cut by 0 bases, the J end by 4 bases, with 10 bases between. Germline lookup yields CDR1 SGHRS and CDR2 YFSETQ. The CDR3 DNA reads TGCGCCAGCAGCTTGGCCGGGGGTGGCACCGGGGAGCTGTTTTTT. It yields the protein CASSLAGGGTGELFF.

This clonotype was detected a few times. The CDR3 nucleotides are TGTGCCAGCAGTTACTTGGCGGGGTCCCCGTCCCCCTCGTACAATGAGCAGTTCTTC. Translated: CASSYLAGSPSPSYNEQFF. J is TRBJ2-1 and V is TRBV6-5; a possible D gene is TRBD2 (6 bases). This CDR3 region has 19 residues. Germline CDR1 and CDR2: MNHEY and SVGAGI. V was clipped by 1 base and J by 4 bases, with 23 bases between them.

Only a few counts were recorded for this clonotype. CDR3 DNA: TGTGCCTGGAGTGTAAGGGGCAGAATCAATGAAAAACTGTTTTTT. Amino acid sequence: CAWSVRGRINEKLFF. The J gene is TRBJ1-4, the V gene TRBV30; a possible D gene is TRBD1 (5 bases). CDR3 size: 15 residues. V shed 0 bases and J shed 5 bases, with 13 bases lying between them. Germline V CDR1 and CDR2: GTSNPN, SVGIG (reference sequence). The full variable domain, its missing parts supplied by reference TRBV30 and TRBJ1-4, is SQTIHQWPATLVQPVGSPLSLECTVEGTSNPNLYWYRQAAGRGLQLLFYSVGIGQISSEVPQNLSASRPQDRQFILSSKKLLLSDSGFYLCAWSVRGRINEKLFFGSGTQLSVL.

This clonotype was observed at least ten times. This chain joins TRBV12-3 or TRBV12-4 and TRBJ1-5; a possible D gene is TRBD1 (6 bases). This CDR3 region has 14 residues. Between the trimmed V and J ends, which lost 9 bases and 7 bases, there was a span of 19 bases. CDR3 DNA sequence: TGTGCCAGTGACCGACAGGTTGGTCGACAGCCCCAGCATTTT. This encodes CASDRQVGRQPQHF.

This clonotype occurred a few times. The chain combines TRBV28 with TRBJ1-6; 8 positions match TRBD1. The trim removed 3 bases at V and 9 bases at J, leaving 10 bases unmatched. In germline, CDR1 is MDHEN, CDR2 SYDVKM. CDR3 length: 16 amino acids. CDR3 sequence (DNA): TGTGCCAGCAGTTTGCTTAGACAGGGGAAAATTTCACCCCTCCACTTT. Its translation is CASSLLRQGKISPLHF.

This clonotype was seen at least ten times. V usage is TRBV20-1 and J usage is TRBJ2-5; D is undetermined. The CDR3 has 11 residues. Germline V gene lookup returns CDR1 DFQATT and CDR2 SNEGSKA (reference sequence). V gave up 6 bases and J gave up 0 bases, with 5 bases separating them. The DNA for the CDR3 is TGCAGTGCCTGGCACCAAGAGACCCAGTACTTC. This gives the protein CSAWHQETQYF.

This clonotype was counted many times. This chain connects TRBV25-1 to TRBJ2-1; 9 positions match TRBD1. The CDR3 length is 15 residues. CDR1 and CDR2 from the germline V gene are MGHDK and SYGVNS. V shed 1 base and J 8 bases; nucleotides not matched to a gene: 6. In DNA form, the CDR3 reads TGTGCCAGCAGTGAATTTGGGACAGGGCAGCATGAGCAGTTCTTC. Encoded protein: CASSEFGTGQHEQFF.

This clonotype was observed at least ten times. The chain joins TRBV9 to TRBJ2-7; the match to TRBD1 covers 9 bases. With 7 bases clipped from V and 1 base from J, the junction kept 3 bases outside the gene matches. This CDR3 contains 13 residues. The V gene's germline CDR1 is SGDLS and CDR2 YYNGEE. In nucleotides, the CDR3 is TGTGCCAGCGCGGACAGGGGATCCTACGAGCAGTACTTC. Its protein product is CASADRGSYEQYF.

There are many counts of this clonotype. This sequence joins TRBV7-2 and TRBJ1-5; D is perhaps TRBD1 (5 bases). The V and J ends lost 5 bases and 6 bases respectively, with 11 bases between them. The CDR3 is made up of 13 amino acids. CDR1 and CDR2 (germline): SGHTA, FQGNSA. The DNA for the CDR3 is TGTGCCAGCAGCCCGGGGCGCGTTCAGCCCCAGCATTTT. Amino acids: CASSPGRVQPQHF. The variable domain in full, completed from reference TRBV7-2 and TRBJ1-5, reads GAGVSQSPSNKVTEKGKDVELRCDPISGHTALYWYRQSLGQGLEFLIYFQGNSAPDKSGLPSDRFSAERTGGSVSTLTIQRTQQEDSAVYLCASSPGRVQPQHFGDGTRLSIL.

This clonotype was counted only a few times. The chain has TRBV30 and TRBJ2-5, with D possibly being TRBD1 or TRBD2 (6 bases each). V lost 1 base to trimming and J lost 2 bases, with 17 bases between them. The CDR3 has 16 residues. The V gene's germline CDR1 is GTSNPN and CDR2 SVGIG (reference sequence). The CDR3 spells CAWSGKQGRRQETQYF. The CDR3 region has the DNA TGTGCCTGGAGTGGAAAGCAGGGGAGGAGGCAAGAGACCCAGTACTTC.

There are a few counts of this clonotype. The chain is built from TRBV11-3 and TRBJ1-1; no clear D. There are 14 residues in the CDR3. The V end lost 3 bases, the J end lost 2 bases, and 10 bases lay between the germline ends. CDR1 is SGHNT and CDR2 is YENEEA in the germline V gene. The CDR3 reads CASSFIPANTEAFF. The CDR3 DNA reads TGTGCCAGCAGCTTCATCCCTGCAAACACTGAAGCTTTCTTT. The full variable domain, with the rest looked up from reference TRBV11-3 and TRBJ1-1, is EAGVVQSPRYKIIEKKQPVAFWCNPISGHNTLYWYLQNLGQGPELLIRYENEEAVDDSQLPKDRFSAERLKGVDSTLKIQPAELGDSAVYLCASSFIPANTEAFFGQGTRLTVV.

This clonotype was seen repeatedly, ten times or more. This chain links TRBV9 with TRBJ2-5, with D perhaps TRBD2 (5 bases). Germline loops: CDR1 SGDLS, CDR2 YYNGEE. This CDR3 is built from 13 residues. The ends were cut back, 3 bases at V and 2 bases at J, with 8 bases in the middle. The CDR3 spells CASSGGLQETQYF. The CDR3 DNA reads as TGTGCCAGCAGCGGAGGACTTCAAGAGACCCAGTACTTC.

This clonotype was counted many times. This chain links TRBV7-8 with TRBJ2-3; D is uncertain. Looked up from germline, CDR1 is SGHVS and CDR2 is FQNEAQ. This CDR3 has 12 residues. V was cut by 1 base and J by 4 bases, with 3 bases left in between. Written as DNA, the CDR3 is TGTGCCAGCAGCTTAGGTGCAGATACGCAGTATTTT. Translated: CASSLGADTQYF.